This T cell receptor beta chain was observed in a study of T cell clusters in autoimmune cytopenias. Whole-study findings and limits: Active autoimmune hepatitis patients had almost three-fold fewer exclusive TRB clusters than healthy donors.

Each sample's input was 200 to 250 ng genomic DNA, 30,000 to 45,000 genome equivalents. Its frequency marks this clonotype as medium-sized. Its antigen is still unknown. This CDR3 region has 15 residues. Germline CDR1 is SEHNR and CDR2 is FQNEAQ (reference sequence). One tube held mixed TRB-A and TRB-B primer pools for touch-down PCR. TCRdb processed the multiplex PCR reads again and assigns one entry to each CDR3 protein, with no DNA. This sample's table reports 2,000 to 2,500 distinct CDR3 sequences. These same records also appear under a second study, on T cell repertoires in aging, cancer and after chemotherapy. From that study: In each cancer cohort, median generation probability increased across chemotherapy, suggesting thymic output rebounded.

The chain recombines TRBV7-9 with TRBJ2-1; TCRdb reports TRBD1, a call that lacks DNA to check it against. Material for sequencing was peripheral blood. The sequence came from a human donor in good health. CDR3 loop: CASSFVRGGYNEQFF.